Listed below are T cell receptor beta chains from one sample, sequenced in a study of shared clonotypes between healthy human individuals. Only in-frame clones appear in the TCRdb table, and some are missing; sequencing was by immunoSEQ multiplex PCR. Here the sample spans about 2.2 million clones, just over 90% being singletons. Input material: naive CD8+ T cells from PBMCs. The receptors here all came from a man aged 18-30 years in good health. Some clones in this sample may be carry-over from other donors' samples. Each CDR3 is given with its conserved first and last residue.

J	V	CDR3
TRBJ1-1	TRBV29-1	CSVDKTGPNTEAFF
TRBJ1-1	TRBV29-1	CSVDGSEVRELHTEAFF
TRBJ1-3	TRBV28	CASSFPGNTIYF
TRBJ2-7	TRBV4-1	CASSPTSGLYEQYF
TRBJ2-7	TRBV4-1	CASSQGQGLAYEQYF
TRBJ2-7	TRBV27	CASSLLGEGAGGHYEQYF
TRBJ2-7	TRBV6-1	CASSDASWEGAYEQYF
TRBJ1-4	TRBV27	CASSTRGPSIGAGEKLFF
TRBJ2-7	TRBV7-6	CASSLETSGVHEQYF
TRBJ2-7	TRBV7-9	CASSLPSVYEQYF